The T cell receptor (beta chain) under discussion was sequenced for a study of blood T cell repertoires in COVID-19 (dated by TCRdb to 2019 to 2021). As for the study more broadly: The collaborator samples originated in the United States, Italy and Spain and spanned the acute and convalescent phases of COVID-19. The material from the prospective study consisted of cDNA or gDNA derived from T cells, B-cell-depleted T cells, or PBMCs. Deeply sampled blood TCRbeta repertoires from subjects exposed to, actively infected with, or recovered from COVID-19 were included in the dataset. A de-identified subject ID, COVID-19 status, age in years and sex were almost always included in the sample metadata. The samples were drawn from two sources: the first 160 participants of the ongoing ImmuneRACE study, and approximately 1,300 subjects contributed by 6 global collaborators. The repertoires were made available in a free public database intended to serve as a resource for research on the immune response to SARS-CoV-2. Where HLA class I and class II types were available, the types were taken from metadata supplied by the sample provider, not from assay-based typing.

This clone was seen more than once but under ten times. Its antigen remains unidentified. No base quality values were provided; no much bigger clone lies one nucleotide off. Here is what the overall study found, with its caveats: The amount of clinical and demographic metadata varied by source and participant and was provided uncurated.

The immunoSEQ Assay, a bias-controlled multiplex PCR, was used to amplify TCRbeta CDR3 regions from genomic DNA. As for how the authors treated the data: The number of nucleated cells in each sample was estimated by amplification of reference gene primers within the assay. To quantify the absolute abundance of each unique TCRbeta CDR3 rearrangement, sequence reads were collapsed and filtered. For each sample, productive Simpson clonality was calculated as the square root of Simpson's diversity index across productive rearrangements. Here the immuneACCESS table is served through TCRdb, limited to in-frame sequences with V and J called. Missing clones are a known gap in these copies; in checked studies unresolved V genes cover under half, and the rest lacks a known reason. V and J calls and clone size follow that table, whereas D and trimming were derived from the DNA. The sample table contains 170,000 or so clones; only one count was recorded for around 86% of them. Of the sample, around 3% is held by the ten largest clones.

From its cysteine to its phenylalanine, the CDR3 spans 12 amino acids. CDR3 DNA only is kept here, 36 bases in frame from base 1. Trimming removed 4 bases from V and 13 bases from J, leaving 14 bases between the germline ends. The germline V gene encodes CDR1 SNHLY and CDR2 FYNNEI. The collaborating institutions used their own protocols to collect whole blood in K2EDTA tubes. For TCRbeta analysis, collaborators shipped samples in one of three forms: frozen whole blood, isolated PBMCs, or DNA extracted from either of those sample types. This TCR came from a middle-aged man with active or convalescent COVID-19. The sample was peripheral blood. This chain is built from TRBV2 and TRBJ2-1, with no reliable assignment of the D segment. The CDR3 corresponds to CASSVGITPQFF. The DNA is as follows: TGTGCCAGCAGTGTGGGCATCACCCCCCAGTTCTTC. With the portions outside the CDR3 filled from the reference TRBV2 and TRBJ2-1 genes, the complete variable region becomes EPEVTQTPSHQVTQMGQEVILRCVPISNHLYFYWYRQILGQKVEFLVSFYNNEISEKSEIFDDQFSVERPDGSNFTLKIRSTKLEDSAMYFCASSVGITPQFFGPGTRLTVL.